The present T cell receptor beta chain was sequenced within a study of cytomegalovirus exposure and HLA in healthy donors. Findings and limits, study-wide: Previously analyzed data showed that most TCR beta V segments were productive at a frequency of about 87% or about 30%. After further analysis at a later stage, 16,951 TCR beta sequences were associated with HLA alleles at 0.05 false discovery rate.

The study ran its PCR with 60 Vbeta and 13 Jbeta primers. The assay was immunoSEQ multiplex PCR, and TCRdb's table has in-frame clones only and misses some. Recorded for this sample: just over 80,000 clones. The V and J ends lost 5 bases and 1 base, in that order; junction bases with no gene match: 4. The CDR3 runs to 14 residues. Germline CDR1 and CDR2: MNHEY and SMNVEV (reference sequence). Comments on this clone: Its antigen is unidentified.

Sequencing input: PBMCs. This receptor was taken from a woman younger than 45 in good health and CMV-seronegative. This chain links TRBV27 with TRBJ1-1; 7 nucleotides agree with TRBD1. DNA for the CDR3: TGTGCCAGCAGTACAGGGGATAAGAACACTGAAGCTTTCTTT. Protein product: CASSTGDKNTEAFF.